Listed here are 28 T cell receptor beta chains from one sample, sequenced in a study of cytotoxic CD8 clonotypes in ibrutinib-treated CLL. Sequencing was performed with immunoSEQ multiplex PCR; in TCRdb, only in-frame clones are kept and a portion is missing. The table records about 150,000 clones, roughly three quarters of them present only once. The specimen was PBMCs, collected after 12 months of ibrutinib treatment. Receptors were obtained from a human donor with chronic lymphocytic leukemia.

This clone was seen just once. The CDR3 DNA is TGTGCCAGCCGTTTGGAGGGAAATGAGCAGTTCTTC. Its translation is CASRLEGNEQFF. The rearrangement uses TRBV9 and TRBJ2-1, with TRBD2 as a possible D gene (6 bases). Deletions cut 7 bases from V and 7 bases from J, with 12 bases between. There are 12 residues in the CDR3. Germline-derived CDR1 and CDR2 are SGDLS and YYNGEE.

The rearrangement links TRBV13 to TRBJ2-3; 8 bases agree with TRBD2. The length of the CDR3 is 15 residues. Germline V gene sequence: CDR1 PRHDT, CDR2 FYEKMQ (reference sequence). J gave up 2 bases and V 5 bases, and 6 bases lay outside the gene matches. CDR3 nucleotide sequence: TGTGCCAGCAGCCGAGCGGGAGAAACCACAGATACGCAGTATTTT. It codes for CASSRAGETTDTQYF.

The genes are TRBV5-1 and TRBJ2-5; 7 bases are a match to TRBD1. Germline CDR1 SGHRS, CDR2 YFSETQ. This CDR3 comprises 16 residues. V lost 4 bases and J lost 4; bases outside the gene matches: 13. CDR3 amino acids: CASSINRGNSGETQYF. As DNA, the CDR3 is TGCGCCAGCAGCATTAACAGGGGTAATTCGGGAGAGACCCAGTACTTC.

This clone was detected once. The chain combines TRBV5-6 with TRBJ2-7; no clear D. From germline, CDR1 is SGHDT and CDR2 YYEEEE. V was clipped by 1 base and J by 4 bases, with 9 bases between them. The CDR3 runs to 13 residues. CDR3 in DNA: TGTGCCAGCAGCTTGCTGCGGAGTTACGAGCAGTACTTC. As protein: CASSLLRSYEQYF.

V and J are TRBV27 and TRBJ2-7; 9 bases agree with TRBD1. J was trimmed by 5 bases and V by 5 bases; bases with no gene match: 10. CDR3 size: 15 residues. In germline, CDR1 is MNHEY, CDR2 SMNVEV (reference sequence). The CDR3 reads CASSIPGTGLNEQYF. CDR3 DNA: TGTGCCAGCAGTATACCCGGGACAGGGCTTAACGAGCAGTACTTC.

The rearrangement joins TRBV5-4 to TRBJ1-3, with D tentatively TRBD1 (5 bases). The CDR3 loop spans 17 amino acids. V was cut by 4 bases and J by 0 bases, with 17 bases left in between. The germline CDR1 and CDR2 sequences are SGHNT and YYREEE (reference sequence). The CDR3 protein is CASSPNEGTFSGNTIYF. The CDR3 DNA follows: TGTGCCAGCAGCCCGAACGAGGGGACTTTCTCTGGAAACACCATATATTTT.

The chain carries TRBV11-2 and TRBJ2-1, with 10 bases aligning to TRBD2. The V gene end was trimmed by 1 base and the J gene end by 9 bases; junction bases not matched to a gene: 12. The CDR3 spans 17 residues. Germline V gene data show CDR1 as SGHAT and CDR2 as FQNNGV. In DNA form, the CDR3 reads TGTGCCAGCAGCTTAGTTGGAGGGACTAGCGCGGGGGGTGAGCAGTTCTTC. Its translation is CASSLVGGTSAGGEQFF.

This clone was counted a few times. This sequence joins TRBV19 and TRBJ1-2, with 10 nucleotides matching TRBD1. The CDR3 runs to 19 residues. Germline CDR1 reads LNHDA; CDR2 reads SQIVND (reference sequence). J lost 8 bases, V lost 4 bases, and 22 bases had no gene match. The CDR3 protein is CASSTRTGGQGVRLRGYTF. The CDR3 nucleotides read TGTGCCAGTAGTACACGTACCGGCGGACAGGGGGTTCGCCTGCGGGGCTACACCTTC.

J is TRBJ2-4 and V is TRBV30; TRBD2 matches 9 bases. Per germline, CDR1 GTSNPN and CDR2 SVGIG (reference sequence). J lost 4 bases, V lost 2 bases, and 3 bases had no gene match. The CDR3 has 14 amino acids. CDR3 nucleotide sequence: TGTGCCTGGAGTCACCTAGCGGGAAAAAACATTCAGTACTTC. This translates into CAWSHLAGKNIQYF.

This chain links TRBV19 with TRBJ2-1; 8 bases fit TRBD2. V gave up 3 bases and J gave up 7 bases; unmatched junction bases: 5. Germline V gene sequence: CDR1 LNHDA, CDR2 SQIVND (reference sequence). The CDR3 covers 14 residues. The CDR3 DNA follows: TGTGCCAGTAGTATTTGGGGACTAGTTAATGAGCAGTTCTTC. It is translated as CASSIWGLVNEQFF.

The chain carries TRBV27 and TRBJ1-2; D possibly corresponds to TRBD1 (5 bases). The CDR3 extends over 13 amino acids. V lost 6 bases and J 7 bases, leaving 15 bases between the germline ends. Germline CDR1 and CDR2: MNHEY and SMNVEV (reference sequence). CDR3 protein: CASSPLGGRGYTF. CDR3 nucleotide sequence: TGTGCCAGCAGCCCTCTGGGGGGACGTGGCTACACCTTC.

The chain uses TRBV15 and TRBJ2-7, with D possibly TRBD2 on 5 matching bases. The V gene's germline CDR1 is LNHNV and CDR2 YYDKDF (reference sequence). Trimming removed 1 base at V and 0 bases at J, with 7 bases between. This CDR3 contains 14 residues. CDR3 sequence reads: CATSRGLPSYEQYF. The CDR3 nucleotides read TGTGCCACCAGCAGAGGACTACCCTCCTACGAGCAGTACTTC.

This clone has only one observation. The chain employs TRBV18 and TRBJ1-1; D is possibly TRBD1 (6 bases). The CDR3 is made up of 15 amino acids. With 2 bases removed from V and 5 bases from J, the gap between germline ends came to 15 bases. The germline V gene has CDR1 KGHSH and CDR2 LQKENI. In DNA, the CDR3 is TGTGCCAGCTCACCATCGGGGGGCTCAGAGACTGAAGCTTTCTTT. Translation: CASSPSGGSETEAFF.

The CDR3 DNA is TGTGCCAGCAGTGAAGGAGAGACTAGCGGGAGCACAGATACGCAGTATTTT. As protein: CASSEGETSGSTDTQYF. J is TRBJ2-3 and V is TRBV2; TRBD2 matches at 10 bases. Trimming at V came to 1 base and at J to 0 bases, leaving 4 bases not matched to a gene. Per germline, CDR1 SNHLY and CDR2 FYNNEI. This CDR3 is built from 17 residues. Based on the CDR3 plus reference TRBV2 and TRBJ2-3, the full variable domain is EPEVTQTPSHQVTQMGQEVILRCVPISNHLYFYWYRQILGQKVEFLVSFYNNEISEKSEIFDDQFSVERPDGSNFTLKIRSTKLEDSAMYFCASSEGETSGSTDTQYFGPGTRLTVL.

This clone was found a few times. V usage is TRBV4-2 and J usage is TRBJ2-2; 8 bases match TRBD1. This CDR3 region has 16 residues. J lost 1 base, V lost 4 bases, and 5 bases had no gene match. The V gene's germline CDR1 is LGHNA and CDR2 YNFKEQ. CDR3 residues: CASSPGDRGNTGELFF. For the CDR3, the DNA is TGTGCCAGCAGCCCAGGCGACAGGGGGAACACCGGGGAGCTGTTTTTT.

CDR3 coding DNA: TGCGCCAGCAGCTTTCGGTCGAACACTGAAGCTTTCTTT. This translates into CASSFRSNTEAFF. This chain joins TRBV5-1 and TRBJ1-1; D unresolved. Trimming shortened V by 2 bases and J by 1 base, and 6 bases separated the two germline ends. This CDR3 is 13 amino acids long. The V gene's germline CDR1 is SGHRS and CDR2 YFSETQ.

This clone was recorded a few times. This chain uses TRBV18 with TRBJ2-3, with 11 nucleotides matching TRBD2. The germline V gene has CDR1 KGHSH and CDR2 LQKENI. Germline trimming cut 3 bases from V and 5 bases from J; bases unmatched to any gene: 1. The CDR3 spans 14 residues. DNA of the CDR3: TGTGCCAGCTCACCTAGCGGGAGGGGAGATACGCAGTATTTT. It codes for CASSPSGRGDTQYF.

This chain links TRBV11-2 with TRBJ2-4; D unclear. The CDR3 extends over 13 amino acids. Trimming shortened V by 6 bases and J by 0 bases, and 6 bases separated the two germline ends. The germline V gene has CDR1 SGHAT and CDR2 FQNNGV. CDR3 DNA sequence: TGTGCCAGCAGAGCTATAGCCAAAAACATTCAGTACTTC. It is translated as CASRAIAKNIQYF.

The rearrangement links TRBV11-3 to TRBJ2-7; D perhaps matches TRBD2 (5 bases). Germline V lookup: CDR1 SGHNT, CDR2 YENEEA. Trimming shortened V by 3 bases and J by 3 bases, and 12 bases separated the two germline ends. The CDR3 is 14 residues long. CDR3 coding DNA: TGTGCCAGCAGCTTCTCTGGACTTGACTACGAGCAGTACTTC. It encodes CASSFSGLDYEQYF.

The V and J genes are TRBV7-8 and TRBJ1-1, with no clear D. This CDR3 region has 13 residues. V lost 5 bases and J lost 1, with 8 bases in between. In germline, CDR1 is SGHVS, CDR2 FQNEAQ. CDR3 residues: CASSPIENTEAFF. DNA for the CDR3: TGTGCCAGCAGCCCTATCGAGAACACTGAAGCTTTCTTT.

The chain's CDR3 is CASSLVSGQGGNEQFF. The CDR3 nucleotides read TGCGCCAGCAGCTTGGTGTCGGGACAGGGAGGCAATGAGCAGTTCTTC. The J gene is TRBJ2-1, the V gene TRBV5-1; 9 positions agree with TRBD1. The CDR3 consists of 16 residues. V shed 0 bases, J shed 6 bases, and the junction held 7 bases outside the gene matches. Per the germline V gene, CDR1 is SGHRS and CDR2 is YFSETQ.

The CDR3 is CASSEQGRLEQYF. The CDR3 DNA is TGTGCCAGCAGTGAACAGGGACGGTTGGAGCAGTACTTC. The chain couples TRBV6-1 to TRBJ2-7; D may correspond to TRBD1 or TRBD2 (5 bases each). In germline, CDR1 is MNHNS, CDR2 SASEGT. The CDR3 contains 13 residues. Trimming stripped 2 bases from V and 7 bases from J, with 12 bases between.

In this sample, this clone turned up once. One end of the junction does not line up with germline, which may come from a read error. The chain joins TRBV4-3 to TRBJ2-7; D not certain. The CDR3 totals 13 residues. Germline V gene data show CDR1 as LGHNA and CDR2 as YSLEER. The CDR3 DNA follows: TGCGCCAGCAGCCCCTCTATCTATGACCCGCGGAACTTC. Translated, it gives CASSPSIYDPRNF.

V is TRBV6-5 and J is TRBJ2-7; D is uncertain. The CDR3 loop spans 13 amino acids. V lost 6 bases and J 2 bases, leaving 11 bases between the germline ends. Per germline, CDR1 MNHEY and CDR2 SVGAGI. CDR3 bases: TGTGCCAGCAGCCCCGCCAGGCCCTACGAGCAGTACTTC. Translation: CASSPARPYEQYF.

The chain joins TRBV10-3 to TRBJ1-4; D not certain. CDR3 length equals 14 residues. The germline V gene has CDR1 ENHRY and CDR2 SYGVKD. V was trimmed by 8 bases and J by 1 base, leaving 11 bases between them. CDR3 amino acids: CAIGKGGTNEKLFF. The CDR3 region has the DNA TGTGCCATCGGAAAAGGCGGAACTAATGAAAAACTGTTTTTT.

The V call is TRBV4-2, the J call TRBJ2-5, with 14 bases that match TRBD2. Unmatched junction bases numbered 12, after V lost 0 bases and J lost 9 bases. The germline CDR1 and CDR2 sequences are LGHNA and YNFKEQ. The CDR3 runs 18 residues. The CDR3 DNA reads as TGTGCCAGCAGCCAAGAAAGGTTCAGGACTAGCGGGGGGAGGGCCCAGTACTTC. Amino acids: CASSQERFRTSGGRAQYF.

The chain recombines TRBV27 with TRBJ1-2, with D unclear. The CDR3 extends over 15 amino acids. V lost 2 bases and J 4 bases, leaving 14 bases between the germline ends. The germline V gene encodes CDR1 MNHEY and CDR2 SMNVEV (reference sequence). The CDR3 DNA follows: TGTGCCAGCAGTTTAAGGAACGGAGAAGTCTATGGCTACACCTTC. Protein sequence: CASSLRNGEVYGYTF.

V usage is TRBV6-5 and J usage is TRBJ1-3; D may be TRBD1 (6 bases). Germline loops: CDR1 MNHEY, CDR2 SVGAGI. The CDR3 totals 15 residues. V was clipped by 7 bases and J by 0 bases, with 13 bases between them. CDR3 residues: CASNDRYNSGNTIYF. CDR3 DNA sequence: TGTGCCAGCAACGACAGGTACAACTCTGGAAACACCATATATTTT.